This T cell receptor (beta chain) emerged from a study of blood T cell repertoires in COVID-19. The wider study: Sources were T cells, B-cell-depleted T cells, or PBMCs; the material itself was cDNA or gDNA.

The authors' processing: Counts of nucleated cells, estimated from reference gene primer amplification, were obtained. Repertoires were generated with immunoSEQ multiplex PCR, while TCRdb's copy carries only in-frame clones and drops some. For V, J and clone size, that table is used; D and trimming come from the DNA. Of fewer than 250,000 clones in the sample, 80% to 90% are singletons; the top ten hold approximately 8%. V shed 7 bases and J shed 4 bases, with 20 bases lying between them. Germline-derived CDR1 and CDR2 are MDHEN and SYDVKM. There are 16 residues in the CDR3. The clonotype comes from a woman between 50 and 59 years old with active or convalescent COVID-19. The chain joins TRBV28 to TRBJ1-5; tentatively, D is TRBD1 (6 bases). Sequences were obtained from peripheral blood. CDR3: CASNLRATGKNQPQHF. The CDR3 DNA sequence: TGTGCCAGCAACCTACGTGCAACAGGGAAGAATCAGCCCCAGCATTTT.